The clone carrying this T cell receptor (beta chain) appeared a few times. No antigen is known for it. The record originates from a study of blood T cells in healthy people across ages. Whole-study results and caveats: Naive and antigen-experienced cells could not be conclusively compared, given unsorted PBMCs.

A second PCR of 7 to 11 cycles used a sample-barcoded 5' primer and a J-beta primer mix. Every cDNA molecule bore a tag from a template-switch adaptor containing 12 random nucleotides. A single record per CDR3 protein comes from TCRdb applying MiXCR to the 5' RACE reads. Of about 780,000 distinct CDR3 sequences in the sample, around 50% were seen once. In germline, CDR1 is SEHNR, CDR2 FQNEAQ (reference sequence). CDR3 length equals 13 residues. Trimming shortened V by 2 bases and J by 9 bases, and 11 bases separated the two germline ends. Researchers report isolating at least 6.5 million PBMCs per sample.

V gene TRBV7-9 combines with J gene TRBJ2-1, with D perhaps TRBD2 (5 bases). This TCR derives from an elderly man in good health. What was sequenced was blood. The CDR3 region is CASSLTLRGEQFF. The CDR3 DNA follows: TGTGCCAGCAGCTTAACCCTTCGGGGTGAGCAGTTCTTC.